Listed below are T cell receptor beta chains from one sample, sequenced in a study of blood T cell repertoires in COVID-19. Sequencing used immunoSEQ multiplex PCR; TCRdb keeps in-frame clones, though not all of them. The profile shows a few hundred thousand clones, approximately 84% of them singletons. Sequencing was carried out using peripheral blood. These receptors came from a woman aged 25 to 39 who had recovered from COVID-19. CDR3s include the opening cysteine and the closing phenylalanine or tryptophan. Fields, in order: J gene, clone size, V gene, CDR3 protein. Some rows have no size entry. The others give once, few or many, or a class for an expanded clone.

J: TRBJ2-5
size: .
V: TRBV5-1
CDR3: CASSPGTGVEETQYF

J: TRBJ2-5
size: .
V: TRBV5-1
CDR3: CASRPVTGGPETQYF

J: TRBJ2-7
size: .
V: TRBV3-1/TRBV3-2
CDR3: CASSQEVHLAHEQYF

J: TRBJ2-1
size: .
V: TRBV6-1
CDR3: CASSEMGLSPNEQFF

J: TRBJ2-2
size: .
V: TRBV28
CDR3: CASCTSGRVPGELFF

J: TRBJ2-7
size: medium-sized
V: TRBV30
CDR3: CAWSVLVYEQYF

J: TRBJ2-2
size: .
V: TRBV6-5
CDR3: CASTTSRHTGELFF

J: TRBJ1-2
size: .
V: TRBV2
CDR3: CASSDGGQWYGYTF

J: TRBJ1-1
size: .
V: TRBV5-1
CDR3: CASSLVGTDEAFF

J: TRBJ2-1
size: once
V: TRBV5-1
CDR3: CASSLFSSYNEQFF

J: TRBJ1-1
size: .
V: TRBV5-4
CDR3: CASSPPGQGRNTEAFF

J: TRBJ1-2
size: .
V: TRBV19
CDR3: CASRSTGTNYGYTF

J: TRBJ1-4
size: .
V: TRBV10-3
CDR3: CASRGGNRGNEKLFF

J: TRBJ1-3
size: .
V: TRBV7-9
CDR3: CASSFQGLQDPTGNTIYF

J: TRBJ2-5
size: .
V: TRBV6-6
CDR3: CASSSSGQGQETQYF

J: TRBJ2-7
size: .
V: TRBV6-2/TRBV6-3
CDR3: CASSYSIGREGSLYEQYF

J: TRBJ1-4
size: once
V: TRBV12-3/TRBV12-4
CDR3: CASSLRGDEKLFF

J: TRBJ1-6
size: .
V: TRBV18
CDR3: CASSPYPGEGYNSPLHF

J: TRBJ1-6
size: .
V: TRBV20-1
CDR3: CSASGGQGLSPLHF

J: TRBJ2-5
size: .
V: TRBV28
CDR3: CASRKPRRTSASQETQYF

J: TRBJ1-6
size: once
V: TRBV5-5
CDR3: CASSLKQGDNSPLHF

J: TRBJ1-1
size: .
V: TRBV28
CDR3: CATQGRKGTEAFF

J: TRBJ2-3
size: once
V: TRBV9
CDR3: CASSLQGLADTDTQYF

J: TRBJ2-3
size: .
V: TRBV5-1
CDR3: CASSSTGTDTQYF

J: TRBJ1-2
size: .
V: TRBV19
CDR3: CASSTVSDSYGYTF

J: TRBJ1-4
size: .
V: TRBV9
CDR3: CASSVGGGTNEKLFF

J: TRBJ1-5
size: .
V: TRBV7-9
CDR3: CASSLDMSNQPQHF

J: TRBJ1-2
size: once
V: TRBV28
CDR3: CASSPLGNARVNGYTF

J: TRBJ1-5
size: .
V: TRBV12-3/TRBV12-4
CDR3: CASSLLANQPQHF

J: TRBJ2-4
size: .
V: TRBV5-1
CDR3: CASSLIPPGQGTKNIQYF

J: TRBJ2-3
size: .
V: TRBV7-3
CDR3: CASSLGTSGSTDTQYF

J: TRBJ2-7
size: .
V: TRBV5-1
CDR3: CASSSWTASEQYF

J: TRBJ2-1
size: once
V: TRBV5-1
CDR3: CASSLAGDEQFF

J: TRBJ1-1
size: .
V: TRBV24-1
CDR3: CATSVDTDTEAFF

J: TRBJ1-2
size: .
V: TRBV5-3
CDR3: CARSLTGERGGYTF

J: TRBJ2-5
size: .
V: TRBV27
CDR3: CASSLSGQETQYF

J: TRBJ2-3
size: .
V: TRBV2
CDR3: CASSESSGGTDTQYF

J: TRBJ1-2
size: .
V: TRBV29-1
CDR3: CSTPGGAYGYTF

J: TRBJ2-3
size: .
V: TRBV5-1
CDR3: CASTAKRGTDTQYF

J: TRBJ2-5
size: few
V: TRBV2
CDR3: CASRIEAQETQYF

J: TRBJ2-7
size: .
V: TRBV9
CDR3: CASSVEGSGEQYF

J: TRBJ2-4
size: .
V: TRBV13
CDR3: CASSFYPGDGTKNIQYF

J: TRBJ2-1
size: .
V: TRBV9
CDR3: CASSGTISGLGDEQFF